This TCR beta chain was sequenced for a study of blood T cell repertoires in COVID-19. Study-wide background: The United States, Italy and Spain were the sources of the acute and convalescent COVID-19 samples.

Original processing notes: Cell counts per sample came from amplifying reference gene primers. Profiling relied on immunoSEQ multiplex PCR, and the TCRdb table lists in-frame clones only, not all of them. From that table come the V and J calls and clone size; the DNA was used to work out D and trimming. The sample includes around 120,000 clones, less than 85% seen only once; the top ten take under 3%. The V end was cut by 3 bases, the J end by 4 bases, with 15 bases between. Germline V gives CDR1 SQVTM, CDR2 ANQGSEA. CDR3 length: 14 amino acids. This clonotype originated in a man aged 25 to 40 with acute or convalescent COVID-19. The sample consisted of peripheral blood. J is TRBJ1-2 and V is TRBV29-1; weak D call: TRBD1 (6 bases). This CDR3 is CSVDSFGRGYGYTF. The DNA of the CDR3 is TGCAGCGTTGATTCATTTGGCAGGGGCTATGGCTACACCTTC.